Each of the 8 T cell receptor beta chains below was sequenced from the same sample in a study of early T cells in non-severe SARS-CoV-2 infection (dated by TCRdb to about 2021). Libraries were built with 5' RACE. The data were produced on a NextSeq 500. TCRdb reran the public reads through fastp at Q25 and MiXCR, keeping productive beta chains. Each entry merges the rows of one CDR3 protein and shows their most common DNA and genes. The sample table holds 45,000 to 55,000 distinct CDR3 sequences, of which roughly 11% were seen once. The ten largest make up about 9.4% of the sample. Sequenced input: whole blood. All receptors derive from an adult who was a healthcare worker with PCR-confirmed SARS-CoV-2 infection or an uninfected control (not recorded which).

This clonotype showed up many times. The chain couples TRBV19 to TRBJ2-1; D gene uncertain. V was trimmed by 5 bases and J by 7 bases, leaving 18 bases between them. Germline assignment: CDR1 LNHDA and CDR2 SQIVND (reference sequence). This CDR3 is built from 15 residues. The CDR3 coding sequence is TGTGCCAGTAGTCTGATAGCAGCAGGTCGGAATGAGCAGTTCTTC. Protein: CASSLIAAGRNEQFF.

J is TRBJ2-2 and V is TRBV20-1, with 8 nucleotides matching TRBD1. The CDR3 extends over 16 amino acids. Germline lookup yields CDR1 DFQATT and CDR2 SNEGSKA (reference sequence). J lost 5 bases, V lost 0 bases, and 8 bases had no gene match. CDR3 in amino acids: CSARDIGQGLTGELFF. The CDR3 DNA sequence: TGCAGTGCTAGAGATATCGGACAGGGTTTAACCGGGGAGCTGTTTTTT.

This clonotype was observed a few times. The rearrangement joins TRBV20-1 to TRBJ2-1, with D perhaps TRBD2 (5 bases). This CDR3 comprises 14 residues. Germline assignment: CDR1 DFQATT and CDR2 SNEGSKA (reference sequence). Trimming took 1 base from V and 3 from J, leaving 10 bases between them. Here the CDR3 reads CSARVLAGYNEQFF. The CDR3 DNA reads TGCAGTGCTAGAGTGCTAGCAGGCTACAATGAGCAGTTCTTC.

V usage is TRBV29-1 and J usage is TRBJ2-5; no reliable D call. Germline CDR1 and CDR2: SQVTM and ANQGSEA. Between the trimmed V and J ends, which lost 6 bases and 4 bases, there was a span of 9 bases. CDR3 size: 11 residues. The CDR3 reads CSVTLGETQYF. CDR3 in DNA: TGCAGCGTGACACTGGGAGAGACCCAGTACTTC.

This clonotype was seen many times. The V and J genes are TRBV11-2 and TRBJ2-2; D might be TRBD1 or TRBD2, each matching 5 bases. CDR3 length: 14 amino acids. The germline V gene has CDR1 SGHAT and CDR2 FQNNGV. V was cut by 4 bases and J by 2 bases, with 8 bases left in between. The CDR3 DNA reads TGTGCCAGCAGCTCGGGACCTAACACCGGGGAGCTGTTTTTT. Translating gives CASSSGPNTGELFF.

This clonotype was counted only a few times. The chain combines TRBV28 with TRBJ1-2; D gene uncertain. This CDR3 comprises 13 residues. V was clipped by 2 bases and J by 3 bases, with 7 bases between them. The germline V gene encodes CDR1 MDHEN and CDR2 SYDVKM. The CDR3 DNA reads TGTGCCAGCAGTTTAATGGGGTACTATGGCTACACCTTC. It specifies CASSLMGYYGYTF.

The table lists this clonotype with many counts. This chain joins TRBV20-1 and TRBJ1-5; no firm D call. The germline V gene encodes CDR1 DFQATT and CDR2 SNEGSKA (reference sequence). The CDR3 loop spans 12 amino acids. Deletions cut 5 bases from V and 0 bases from J, with 5 bases between. The chain's CDR3 is CSARDSNQPQHF. The CDR3 nucleotides read TGCAGTGCTCGCGATAGCAATCAGCCCCAGCATTTT.

This clonotype has only a few counts. The V and J genes are TRBV28 and TRBJ2-7, with TRBD2 matching over 7 bases. V dropped 6 bases and J dropped 0; count of bases not matched to a gene: 8. This CDR3 is 15 amino acids long. Per the germline V gene, CDR1 is MDHEN and CDR2 is SYDVKM. CDR3 in amino acids: CASSRPGGGSYEQYF. Written as DNA, the CDR3 is TGTGCCAGCAGCCGTCCTGGCGGGGGCTCCTACGAGCAGTACTTC.